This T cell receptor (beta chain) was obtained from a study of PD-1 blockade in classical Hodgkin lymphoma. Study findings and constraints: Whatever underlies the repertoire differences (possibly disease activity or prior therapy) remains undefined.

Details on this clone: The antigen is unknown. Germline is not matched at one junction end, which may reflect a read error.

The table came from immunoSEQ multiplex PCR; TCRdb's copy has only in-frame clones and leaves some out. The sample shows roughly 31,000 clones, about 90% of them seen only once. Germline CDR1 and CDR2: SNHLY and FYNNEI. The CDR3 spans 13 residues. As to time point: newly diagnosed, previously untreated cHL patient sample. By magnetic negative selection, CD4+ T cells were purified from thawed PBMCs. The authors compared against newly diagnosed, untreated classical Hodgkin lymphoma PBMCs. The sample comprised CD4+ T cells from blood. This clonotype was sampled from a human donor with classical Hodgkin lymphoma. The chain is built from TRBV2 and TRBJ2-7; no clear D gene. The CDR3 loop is CASREVLGYEQYF. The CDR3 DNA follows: TGTGCCAGCAGGGAAGTGCTCGGCTACGAGCAGTACTTC.